This T cell receptor beta chain was profiled in a study of OX40 agonist ivuxolimab in advanced cancers. Across the study: Prior therapy, whether anti-PD-1, anti-PD-L1 or anti-CTLA-4, was allowed, and approximately 37% had some.

Findings of the study overall: The CD4+ and CD8+ T cells in the blood had expanded clonally by week 6 at 0.1 to 3.0 mg/kg. Some nonresponders likewise displayed low normalized T-cell clonal expansion.

Generated by immunoSEQ multiplex PCR, the TCRdb table keeps only in-frame clones and is missing some. The sample carries around 44,000 clones, around nine tenths recorded once. Germline V CDR1 and CDR2: LGHNA, YNFKEQ. The V end lost 5 bases, the J end lost 0 bases, and 17 bases lay between the germline ends. This CDR3 is built from 17 residues. On this clone itself: Its specificity is not known.

The TCR originated in an adult with an advanced solid tumor such as melanoma, head and neck, liver or kidney cancer. V and J are TRBV4-2 and TRBJ2-4, with D possibly being TRBD2 (7 bases). Sample: CD4+ or CD8+ T cells sorted from blood, taken in a trial of the OX40 agonist ivuxolimab. DNA of the CDR3: TGTGCCAGCAGCTTGGGAGGGGGGCTACTAGCCAAAAACATTCAGTACTTC. Translated: CASSLGGGLLAKNIQYF.